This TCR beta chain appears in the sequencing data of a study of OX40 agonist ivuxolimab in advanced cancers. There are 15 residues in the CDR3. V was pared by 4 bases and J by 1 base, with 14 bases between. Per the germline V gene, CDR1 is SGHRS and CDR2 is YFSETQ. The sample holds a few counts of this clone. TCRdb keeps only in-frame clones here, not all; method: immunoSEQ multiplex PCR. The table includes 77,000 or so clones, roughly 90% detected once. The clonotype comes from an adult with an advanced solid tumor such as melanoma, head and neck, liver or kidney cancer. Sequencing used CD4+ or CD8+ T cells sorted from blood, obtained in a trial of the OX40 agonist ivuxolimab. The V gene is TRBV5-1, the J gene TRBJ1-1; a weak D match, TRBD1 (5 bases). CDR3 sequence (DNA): TGCGCCAGCAGCCCCAGGGTGTCCCAGAACACTGAAGCTTTCTTT. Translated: CASSPRVSQNTEAFF.